This TCR beta chain was identified in a study of sequential checkpoint blockade in melanoma. About the study: Maintenance nivolumab came after either treatment sequence.

The treatment is: randomized to nivolumab then ipilimumab (arm A) or the reverse (arm B). DNA-damaging chemotherapy had not been given to any patient beforehand. Libraries were prepared by immunoSEQ multiplex PCR; TCRdb keeps only in-frame clonotypes and omits some of them. The profile covers 25,000 to 30,000 clones, with 70% to 85% appearing a single time and roughly 14% taken by the ten largest. Germline V gives CDR1 MGHDK, CDR2 SYGVNS. The CDR3 consists of 12 residues. V was pared by 10 bases and J by 7 bases, with 17 bases between. The starting material was CD8+ T cells sorted from blood (inferred from file names), obtained from a patient given nivolumab and ipilimumab in sequence. This chain uses TRBV25-1 with TRBJ2-7, with TRBD1 as a possible D gene (5 bases). This clonotype originated in a human donor with melanoma. The CDR3 spells CATGHGWWEQYF. CDR3 DNA sequence: TGTGCCACCGGACACGGTTGGTGGGAGCAGTACTTC.